The present T cell receptor (beta chain) was sequenced within a study of beta chain features in type 1 diabetes. The length of the CDR3 is 13 residues. Germline CDR1 and CDR2: MNHEY and SMNVEV (reference sequence). V was pared by 5 bases and J by 7 bases, with 4 bases of the junction left unmatched. The investigators reverse transcribed all of the isolated RNA, so they sequenced expressed TCRB transcripts. Generated by immunoSEQ multiplex PCR, the TCRdb table keeps only in-frame clones and is missing some. The sample yields some 150,000 clones, 11% seen once. Sample: central memory CD4+ T cells from blood. This TCR was recovered from a man aged 18 to 30 in good health. The chain uses TRBV27 and TRBJ1-2; 10 bases agree with TRBD1. DNA of the CDR3: TGTGCCAGCAGTCGGGACAGGGGAAGTGGCTACACCTTC. Encoded protein: CASSRDRGSGYTF.